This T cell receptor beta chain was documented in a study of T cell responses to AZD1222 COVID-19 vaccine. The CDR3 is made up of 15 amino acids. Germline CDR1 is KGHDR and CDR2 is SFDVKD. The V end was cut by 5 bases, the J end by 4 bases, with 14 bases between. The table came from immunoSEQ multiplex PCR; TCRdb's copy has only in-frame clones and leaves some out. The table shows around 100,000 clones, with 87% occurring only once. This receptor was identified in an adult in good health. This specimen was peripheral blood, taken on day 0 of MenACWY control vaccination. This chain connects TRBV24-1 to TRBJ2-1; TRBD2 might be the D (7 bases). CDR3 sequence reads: CATSGWGGGYNEQFF. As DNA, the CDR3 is TGTGCCACCAGTGGATGGGGGGGCGGGTACAATGAGCAGTTCTTC.